This T cell receptor beta chain originates from a study of T cell clones after liver transplantation (dated by TCRdb to 2018 to 2020). Study-level background: The samples were obtained from ITN030ST, a randomized trial that attempted immunosuppression withdrawal within 2 years after liver transplantation. Donor-reactive T cell clones were identified by TCRbeta sequencing following a pre-transplant mixed lymphocyte reaction and were subsequently tracked in post-transplant blood. Third party-reactive TCRbeta sequences were also identified from pre-transplant MLRs to serve as an antigen-independent comparator for donor-reactive sequences. Three of the eight recipients were HCV-positive; the others were transplanted for non-autoimmune, non-viral indications. Subjects received no induction therapy and standard immunosuppression until randomization at 12-24 months post-transplant. Tolerance was defined as complete withdrawal of immunosuppression for at least one year without a rise in liver enzymes beyond twice the upper limit of normal. Blood samples were taken pre-transplant, pre-randomization before withdrawal, and post-randomization after full withdrawal or failed withdrawal. The studied cohort comprised 8 liver transplant recipients, 3 classified as tolerant and 5 as non-tolerant. What the authors observed across the whole study: In most of the 8 subjects, regardless of tolerance or HCV status, circulating donor-reactive CD4 TCRbeta sequences dropped significantly post-transplant. Without allograft tissue specimens, donor-reactive T cells may have migrated into the graft rather than being deleted. When repertoire turnover was taken into account, detection of donor-reactive sequences was significantly reduced in 7 of 8 subjects for CD4 and in 8 of 8 subjects for CD8. A greater decline was seen for donor-reactive sequences than for third party-reactive sequences, suggesting partial antigen-specific deletion unrelated to withdrawal success. Low numbers of available donor cells limited the measurable donor-reactive repertoire in two subjects. The conclusions were preliminary, being limited by small, heterogeneous patient numbers and by non-standardized post-transplant time points.

High-throughput TCRbeta CDR3 sequencing of frozen genomic DNA was performed by immunoSEQ, with PCR amplification, mapping, bias correction and internal controls included. Regarding the original processing steps: Only productive rearrangements were retained, with each unique TCRbeta sequence defined by its CDR3 nucleotide sequence together with its V and J gene. A sequence counted as donor-reactive only if the sequence showed at least 5-fold expansion in CFSE-low cells compared with unstimulated pre-transplant cells and had a frequency of at least 0.01%. Minimum frequency thresholds were set for each subject on the basis of the unstimulated sample with the lowest template count, so that a detection power of at least 90% was ensured. Jensen-Shannon divergence between the top 1000 TCRbeta sequences after and before transplant was used to measure repertoire turnover. Changes in detection of donor-reactive sequences were assessed with two-sided Fisher's exact tests. TCRdb mirrors the immuneACCESS table, restricted to in-frame sequences. Some clones are absent from its copies; in checked studies, under half trace to an unresolved V gene, and the reason for the others is unknown. V and J calls plus clone size are reproduced from that table; the DNA served to infer D and trimming. The sample profile shows 35,000 to 45,000 clones; more than 70% of them were found once. Together, the top ten hold more than 2% of the sample.

A remark on this clone: No cognate antigen has been identified for it. Base qualities were left out, and no much larger clone turns up one base away.

Thawed unstimulated PBMCs were stained for CD3, CD4 and CD8 and FACS-sorted into CD3+CD4+ and CD3+CD8+ populations. Each of the 8 studied subjects was randomized to immunosuppression withdrawal. Genomic DNA was isolated with the Qiagen DNeasy Blood and Tissue Kit. Based on the germline V gene (reference sequence), the CDR1 and CDR2 sequences are GTSNPN and SVGIG. Germline trimming amounts to 2 bases on V and 4 bases on J, with 10 as the count of junction bases outside the gene matches. CDR3 length: 15 amino acids, cysteine to phenylalanine. Only the CDR3 portion is preserved as DNA: 45 bases, with reading frame beginning at the first base.

The sequence came from a human patient who received a liver transplant. Following transplantation, part of the T cell population may be supplied by the graft donor rather than the patient. The sample consisted of CD4+ T cells from blood, taken 24 months after liver transplant. The rearranged chain carries TRBV30 and TRBJ1-2, and TRBD1 matches 7 of the central bases. The CDR3 region reads CAWSRQGGLGYGYTF. The DNA sequence is as follows: TGTGCCTGGAGTCGCCAGGGGGGATTGGGCTATGGCTACACCTTC.